This TCR beta chain was identified in a study of T cell clusters in autoimmune cytopenias. Study-level findings and limits: Healthy donors had almost three-fold more exclusive TRB clusters than active autoimmune hepatitis patients. Primary autoimmune cytopenia patients seemingly lacked the physiological T cell clusters found in healthy donors.

TRB amplification used around 260 ng of peripheral blood genomic DNA. Germline-derived CDR1 and CDR2 are DFQATT and SNEGSKA (reference sequence). The CDR3 covers 14 residues. In the case of this clonotype: No antigen is known for it.

TRB was amplified by touch-down multiplex PCR, primer pools A and B combined. TCRdb reworked the multiplex PCR reads into one entry per CDR3 protein, no DNA. Its listing shows about 5,000 distinct CDR3 sequences. This sample also appeared in a second study, on T cell repertoires in aging, cancer and after chemotherapy. That work states: Six age groups, ranging from 30 or younger to 70 or older, included the donors. Untreated cancer patients had significantly lower blood TCR diversity than age-matched healthy donors.

The V and J genes are TRBV20-1 and TRBJ1-1. Sequenced sample: peripheral blood. The sequence was obtained from a human donor in good health. CDR3 protein: CSARDRRANTEAFF.